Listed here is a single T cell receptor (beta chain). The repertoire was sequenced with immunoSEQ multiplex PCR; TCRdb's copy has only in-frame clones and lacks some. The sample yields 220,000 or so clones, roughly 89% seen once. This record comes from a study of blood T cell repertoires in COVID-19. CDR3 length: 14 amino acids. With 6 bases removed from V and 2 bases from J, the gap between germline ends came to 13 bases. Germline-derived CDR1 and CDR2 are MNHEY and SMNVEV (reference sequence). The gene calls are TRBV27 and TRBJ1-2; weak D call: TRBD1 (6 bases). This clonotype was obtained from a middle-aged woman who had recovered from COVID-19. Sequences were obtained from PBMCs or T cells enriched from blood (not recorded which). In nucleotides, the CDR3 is TGTGCCAGCAGCCTGGACAGTCAAAACTATGGCTACACCTTC. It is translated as CASSLDSQNYGYTF.